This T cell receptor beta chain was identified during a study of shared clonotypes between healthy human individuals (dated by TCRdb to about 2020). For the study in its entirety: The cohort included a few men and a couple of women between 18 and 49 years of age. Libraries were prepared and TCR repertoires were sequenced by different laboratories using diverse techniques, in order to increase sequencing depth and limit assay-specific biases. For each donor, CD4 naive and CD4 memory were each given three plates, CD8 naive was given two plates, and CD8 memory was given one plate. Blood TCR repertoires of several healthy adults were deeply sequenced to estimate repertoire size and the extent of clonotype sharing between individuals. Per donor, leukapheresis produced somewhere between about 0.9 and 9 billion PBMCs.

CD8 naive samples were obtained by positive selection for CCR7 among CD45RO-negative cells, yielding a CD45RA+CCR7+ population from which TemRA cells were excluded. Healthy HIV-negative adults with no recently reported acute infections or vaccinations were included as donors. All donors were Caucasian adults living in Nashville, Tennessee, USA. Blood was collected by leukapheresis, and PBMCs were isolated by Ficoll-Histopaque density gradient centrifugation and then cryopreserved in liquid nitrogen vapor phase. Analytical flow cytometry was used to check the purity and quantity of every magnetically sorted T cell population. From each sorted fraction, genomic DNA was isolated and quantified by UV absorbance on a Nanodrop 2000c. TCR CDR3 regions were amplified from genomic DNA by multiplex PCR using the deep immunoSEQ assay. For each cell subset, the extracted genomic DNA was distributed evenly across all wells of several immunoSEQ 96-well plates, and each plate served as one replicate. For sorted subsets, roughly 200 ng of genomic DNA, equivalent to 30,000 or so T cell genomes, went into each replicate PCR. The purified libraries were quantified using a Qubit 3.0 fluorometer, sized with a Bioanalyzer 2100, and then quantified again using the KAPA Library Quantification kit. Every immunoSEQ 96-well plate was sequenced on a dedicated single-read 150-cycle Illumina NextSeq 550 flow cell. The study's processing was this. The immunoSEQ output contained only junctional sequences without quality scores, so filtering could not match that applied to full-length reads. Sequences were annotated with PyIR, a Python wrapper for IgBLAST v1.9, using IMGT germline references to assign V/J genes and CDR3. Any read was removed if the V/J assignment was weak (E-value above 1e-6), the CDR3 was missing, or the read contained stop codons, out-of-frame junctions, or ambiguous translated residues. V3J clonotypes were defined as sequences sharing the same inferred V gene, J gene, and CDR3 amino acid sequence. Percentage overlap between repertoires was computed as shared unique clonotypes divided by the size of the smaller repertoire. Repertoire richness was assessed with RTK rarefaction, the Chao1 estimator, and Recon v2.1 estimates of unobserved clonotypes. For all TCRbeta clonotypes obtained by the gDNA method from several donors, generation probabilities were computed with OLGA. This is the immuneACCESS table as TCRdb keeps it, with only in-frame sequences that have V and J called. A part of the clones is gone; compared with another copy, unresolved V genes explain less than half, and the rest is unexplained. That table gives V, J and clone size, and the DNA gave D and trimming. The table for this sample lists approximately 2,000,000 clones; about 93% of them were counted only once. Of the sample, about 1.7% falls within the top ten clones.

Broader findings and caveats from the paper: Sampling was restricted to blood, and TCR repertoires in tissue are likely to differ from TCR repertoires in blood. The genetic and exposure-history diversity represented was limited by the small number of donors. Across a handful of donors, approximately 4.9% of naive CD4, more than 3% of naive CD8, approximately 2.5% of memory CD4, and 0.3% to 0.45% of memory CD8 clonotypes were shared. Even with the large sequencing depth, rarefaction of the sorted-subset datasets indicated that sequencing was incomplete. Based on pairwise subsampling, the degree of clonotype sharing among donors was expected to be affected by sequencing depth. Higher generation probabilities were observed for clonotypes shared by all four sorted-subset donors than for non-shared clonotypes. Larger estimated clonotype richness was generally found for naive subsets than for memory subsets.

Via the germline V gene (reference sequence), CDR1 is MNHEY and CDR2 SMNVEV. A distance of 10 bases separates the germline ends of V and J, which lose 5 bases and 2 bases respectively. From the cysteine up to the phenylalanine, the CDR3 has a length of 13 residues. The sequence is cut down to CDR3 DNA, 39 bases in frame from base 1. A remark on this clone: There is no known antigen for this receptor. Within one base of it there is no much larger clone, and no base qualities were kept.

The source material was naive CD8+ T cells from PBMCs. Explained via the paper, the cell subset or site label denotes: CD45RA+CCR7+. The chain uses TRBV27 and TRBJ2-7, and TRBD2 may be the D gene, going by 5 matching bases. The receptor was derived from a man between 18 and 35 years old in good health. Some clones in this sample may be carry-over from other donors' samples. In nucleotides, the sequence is TGTGCCAGCAGTCAACTAGGACCCTACGAGCAGTACTTC. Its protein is CASSQLGPYEQYF.